These 29 T cell receptor beta chains were sequenced from one sample in a study of T cells after yellow fever vaccination. TCRdb re-derived calls from the 5' RACE reads in MiXCR, one entry per CDR3 protein. The sample gives some 340,000 distinct CDR3 sequences, around 11% of which show up once; 3% to 4% is in the top ten. The sequencing here drew on CD4+ T cells sorted from PBMCs, taken 45 days after the yellow fever booster vaccination. All receptors come from a man aged 18 to 29 who received the YFV17D yellow fever vaccine.

This clonotype was seen ten or more times. The rearrangement links TRBV11-2 to TRBJ2-3, with TRBD2 matching 10 bases. V dropped 2 bases and J dropped 7; count of bases not matched to a gene: 6. Germline V CDR1 and CDR2: SGHAT, FQNNGV. This CDR3 contains 15 residues. The CDR3 sequence: CASSLQRGGVYTQYF. The CDR3 DNA sequence: TGTGCCAGCAGCTTACAGCGGGGGGGCGTGTATACGCAGTATTTT.

Ten or more counts support this clonotype. The genes are TRBV7-6 and TRBJ2-7, with TRBD1 identical over 11 bases. Losses at the gene ends were 5 bases for V and 6 bases for J; bases not matched to a gene: 6. This CDR3 is built from 14 residues. Germline CDR1 SGHVS, CDR2 FNYEAQ. CDR3 region: CASSHGTGGGEQYF. CDR3 DNA: TGTGCCAGCAGCCATGGGACAGGGGGTGGCGAGCAGTACTTC.

The chain employs TRBV27 and TRBJ2-2; D is ambiguous. Per germline, CDR1 MNHEY and CDR2 SMNVEV (reference sequence). V was shortened by 2 bases and J by 6 bases, with 10 bases between the two germline ends. The CDR3 spans 14 residues. The CDR3 spells CASSLIRVSGELFF. CDR3 in DNA: TGTGCCAGCAGTTTAATACGGGTGTCCGGGGAGCTGTTTTTT.

This clonotype was observed many times. This chain uses TRBV7-2 with TRBJ2-2; D gene uncertain. With 2 bases removed from V and 4 bases from J, the gap between germline ends came to 14 bases. Germline CDR1 SGHTA, CDR2 FQGNSA. The CDR3 is 16 amino acids. The CDR3 sequence is CASSLKPGSVTGELFF. Written as DNA, the CDR3 is TGTGCCAGCAGCTTAAAGCCCGGCTCGGTCACCGGGGAGCTGTTTTTT.

The chain links TRBV7-9 to TRBJ2-4; possible D gene TRBD2, 6 bases. The ends were cut back, 2 bases at V and 5 bases at J, with 10 bases in the middle. Germline CDR1 and CDR2: SEHNR and FQNEAQ (reference sequence). This CDR3 region has 14 residues. The CDR3 DNA reads as TGTGCCAGCAGCTTAAGCGCTAGCGAAAACATTCAGTACTTC. This gives the protein CASSLSASENIQYF.

This clonotype was counted many times. The chain recombines TRBV12-3 or TRBV12-4 with TRBJ2-3; 10 bases align to TRBD1. The CDR3 has 15 residues. After removal of 6 bases from V and 4 bases from J, the junction contained 7 bases not matched to a gene. This chain's CDR3 is CASSRQGAEADTQYF. DNA for the CDR3: TGTGCCAGCAGCCGACAGGGGGCAGAGGCAGATACGCAGTATTTT.

This clonotype was seen only a few times. The chain joins TRBV4-1 to TRBJ1-2; D is uncertain. CDR1 MGHRA and CDR2 YSYEKL come from the germline V gene. V lost 1 base and J 10 bases, leaving 13 bases between the germline ends. CDR3 length: 13 amino acids. The chain's CDR3 is CASSQAVSFDYTF. In DNA, the CDR3 is TGCGCCAGCAGCCAAGCGGTTTCATTCGACTACACCTTC.

This clonotype showed up just a few times. The J gene is TRBJ2-3, the V gene TRBV7-2; 7 bases fit TRBD1. CDR1 and CDR2 from the germline V gene are SGHTA and FQGNSA. This CDR3 has 14 residues. V lost 5 bases and J lost 2; bases outside the gene matches: 4. The CDR3 nucleotides are TGTGCCAGCAGCCAACAGGGGATCACAGATACGCAGTATTTT. Translated: CASSQQGITDTQYF.

The chain couples TRBV18 to TRBJ2-3, with 11 bases identical to TRBD2. The CDR3 consists of 17 residues. The junction had 10 bases not matched to a gene; V was cut back by 2 bases and J by 6 bases. CDR1 KGHSH and CDR2 LQKENI come from the germline V gene. CDR3 nucleotide sequence: TGTGCCAGCTCACCAAGACTAGCGGGGCCTGCCTTGGATACGCAGTATTTT. Protein product: CASSPRLAGPALDTQYF.

V and J are TRBV21-1 and TRBJ2-5; the D call of TRBD2 is as the table states it, not checked on the DNA. TRBV21-1 is listed as a pseudogene. The CDR3 consists of 15 residues. In DNA, the CDR3 is TGTGCCAGCAGCAAACTTCTAGCGGTCCAAGAGACCCAGTACTTC. Its translation is CASSKLLAVQETQYF.

The chain has TRBV7-8 and TRBJ2-2, with 7 bases matching TRBD1. CDR3 size: 14 residues. CDR1 is SGHVS, CDR2 FQNEAQ, per germline. The junction had 4 bases not matched to a gene; V was cut back by 5 bases and J by 4 bases. CDR3 amino acids: CASSRQGITGELFF. The CDR3 nucleotides read TGTGCCAGCAGCCGACAGGGTATCACCGGGGAGCTGTTTTTT.

This clonotype turned up a few times. The CDR3 is CASSLGRRGATRGEQFF. CDR3 sequence (DNA): TGTGCCAGCAGCTTAGGTCGGCGGGGGGCCACGAGGGGTGAGCAGTTCTTC. The chain carries TRBV11-3 and TRBJ2-1; 8 positions agree with TRBD2. CDR1 is SGHNT, CDR2 YENEEA, per germline. This CDR3 has 17 amino acids. Trimming cost V 1 base and J 9 bases; bases outside gene matches: 14. Full variable domain (outside the CDR3, taken from reference TRBV11-3 and TRBJ2-1): EAGVVQSPRYKIIEKKQPVAFWCNPISGHNTLYWYLQNLGQGPELLIRYENEEAVDDSQLPKDRFSAERLKGVDSTLKIQPAELGDSAVYLCASSLGRRGATRGEQFFGPGTRLTVL.

This clonotype was detected only a few times. The genes are TRBV7-6 and TRBJ2-6, with D perhaps given as TRBD1 or TRBD2 (5 bases each). V was clipped by 0 bases and J by 2 bases, with 17 bases between them. The V gene's germline CDR1 is SGHVS and CDR2 FNYEAQ. This CDR3 comprises 19 residues. The CDR3 sequence is CASSLATRDRGPGANVLTF. CDR3 in DNA: TGTGCCAGCAGCTTAGCGACTCGGGACCGGGGCCCTGGGGCCAACGTCCTGACTTTC.

The V and J genes are TRBV7-2 and TRBJ2-2; D is uncertain. The germline V and J ends were trimmed by 4 bases and 3 bases, with 15 bases remaining between them. From germline, CDR1 is SGHTA and CDR2 FQGNSA. This CDR3 is 16 amino acids long. Here the CDR3 reads CASSSVAQTHTGELFF. DNA of the CDR3: TGTGCCAGCAGCTCGGTGGCGCAAACCCACACCGGGGAGCTGTTTTTT.

The rearrangement links TRBV6-6 to TRBJ1-2; tentative D call: TRBD1 (5 bases). Deletions cut 2 bases from V and 0 bases from J, with 7 bases between. The germline V gene encodes CDR1 MNHNY and CDR2 SVGAGI (reference sequence). CDR3 size: 14 residues. The CDR3 DNA reads as TGTGCCAGCAGTTACGCGACAGCTAACTATGGCTACACCTTC. Amino acids: CASSYATANYGYTF.

The chain couples TRBV18 to TRBJ2-5; D gene uncertain. The germline V and J ends were trimmed by 0 bases and 5 bases, with 7 bases remaining between them. Germline lookup yields CDR1 KGHSH and CDR2 LQKENI. The CDR3 sequence is 13 residues long. The CDR3 nucleotides read TGTGCCAGCTCACCACCCGTCCGGGAGACCCAGTACTTC. Its translation: CASSPPVRETQYF.

This clonotype showed up just a few times. The chain recombines TRBV20-1 with TRBJ2-3, with 10 bases fitting TRBD1. CDR1 DFQATT and CDR2 SNEGSKA come from the germline V gene (reference sequence). The CDR3 sequence is 14 residues long. V gave up 5 bases and J gave up 5 bases; unmatched junction bases: 7. CDR3 loop: CSACRDRGVDTQYF. The CDR3 bases are TGCAGTGCTTGCCGGGACAGGGGAGTAGATACGCAGTATTTT.

This clonotype was seen a handful of times. The chain couples TRBV20-1 to TRBJ2-7, with D perhaps TRBD2 (6 bases). CDR3 length equals 15 residues. Trimming took off 5 bases at V and 2 bases at J, with 19 bases between the two ends. Germline V CDR1 and CDR2: DFQATT, SNEGSKA (reference sequence). The CDR3 here is CSAGTPGGGAYEQYF. CDR3 coding DNA: TGCAGTGCTGGGACCCCTGGAGGCGGGGCCTACGAGCAGTACTTC.

This clonotype has just a few counts. The chain couples TRBV12-3 or TRBV12-4 to TRBJ2-1; the D gene is possibly TRBD2 (6 bases). The CDR3 runs 17 residues. V was pared by 6 bases and J by 1 base, with 19 bases between. CDR3 coding DNA: TGTGCCAGCAGCAAGATCATCACCAGCGGGTCCTACAATGAGCAGTTCTTC. This encodes CASSKIITSGSYNEQFF.

The CDR3 here is CSGTEALNTEAFF. The CDR3 bases are TGCAGTGGGACTGAGGCTTTGAACACTGAAGCTTTCTTT. This chain links TRBV20-1 with TRBJ1-1; no clear D. CDR3 length: 13 amino acids. CDR1 is DFQATT, CDR2 SNEGSKA, per germline (reference sequence). Deletions cut 7 bases from V and 0 bases from J, with 12 bases between.

The chain employs TRBV5-5 and TRBJ2-5; 8 bases map to TRBD1. In germline, CDR1 is SGHKS, CDR2 YYEKEE (reference sequence). The J segment lost 5 bases and the V segment lost 0 bases, leaving 6 bases of the junction unmatched. This CDR3 is 15 amino acids long. The CDR3 protein is CASSLETGVSETQYF. CDR3 DNA: TGTGCCAGCAGCTTGGAGACAGGGGTTTCGGAGACCCAGTACTTC.

This clonotype was seen more than once but under ten times. The V and J genes are TRBV4-1 and TRBJ2-6; D is possibly TRBD1 or TRBD2 (6 bases each). The V end was cut by 1 base, the J end by 5 bases, with 18 bases between. CDR3 length: 18 amino acids. From germline, CDR1 is MGHRA and CDR2 YSYEKL. This CDR3 reads CASSQVQGRRSRANVLTF. The CDR3, as DNA: TGCGCCAGCAGCCAAGTGCAGGGGAGGCGGTCTCGGGCCAACGTCCTGACTTTC.

In this sample, this clonotype turned up a few times. V is TRBV12-3 or TRBV12-4 and J is TRBJ1-5; weak D call: TRBD1 (6 bases). This CDR3 spans 15 amino acids. Deletions cut 3 bases from V and 6 bases from J, with 15 bases between. The CDR3 here is CASSFSWGPGQPQHF. The CDR3, as DNA: TGTGCCAGCAGTTTTAGTTGGGGGCCGGGTCAGCCCCAGCATTTT.

This clonotype appeared a few times. The gene calls are TRBV7-9 and TRBJ2-7, with TRBD1 matching 10 bases. The CDR3 runs 14 residues. The germline CDR1 and CDR2 sequences are SEHNR and FQNEAQ (reference sequence). Trimming cost V 4 bases and J 7 bases; bases outside gene matches: 7. The CDR3 DNA reads TGTGCCAGCAGCTCGAGACAGGGGGCGGGAGAGCAGTACGTC. Amino acids: CASSSRQGAGEQYV.

The V gene is TRBV4-2, the J gene TRBJ1-2; D not certain. V lost 1 base, J lost 1 base, and 16 bases lay in between. The germline V gene encodes CDR1 LGHNA and CDR2 YNFKEQ. This CDR3 has 17 amino acids. CDR3: CASSQVAGDGNNYGYTF. In DNA form, the CDR3 reads TGTGCCAGCAGCCAAGTTGCGGGAGATGGGAATAACTATGGCTACACCTTC.

In its sample, this clonotype was seen a few times. V gene TRBV10-3 combines with J gene TRBJ1-2; the match to TRBD1 covers 8 bases. Germline V gene data show CDR1 as ENHRY and CDR2 as SYGVKD. V shed 5 bases and J 7 bases; nucleotides not matched to a gene: 9. The CDR3 covers 14 residues. For the CDR3, the DNA is TGTGCCATCAGTCCAGGACAGGGAGAGGGTGGCTACACCTTC. It encodes CAISPGQGEGGYTF.

The gene calls are TRBV5-1 and TRBJ1-2; TRBD1 agrees at 7 bases. The V gene end was trimmed by 4 bases and the J gene end by 8 bases; junction bases not matched to a gene: 8. This CDR3 spans 13 amino acids. Germline V gene sequence: CDR1 SGHRS, CDR2 YFSETQ. The CDR3 DNA reads TGCGCCAGCAGCCCAACAGGGGAGGGCGGCTACACCTTC. It translates to CASSPTGEGGYTF.

This clonotype was detected only a few times. The gene calls are TRBV4-3 and TRBJ2-7; 9 positions match TRBD2. The ends lost 0 bases at V and 2 bases at J; junction bases unmatched: 11. In germline, CDR1 is LGHNA, CDR2 YSLEER. This CDR3 comprises 18 residues. The CDR3 nucleotides read TGCGCCAGCAGCCAAGATGGAATCCTAGCGGGGACGGCCTACGAGCAGTACTTC. Its protein product is CASSQDGILAGTAYEQYF.

This clonotype was seen a handful of times. The chain carries TRBV7-9 and TRBJ1-5; 8 bases map to TRBD1. V lost 4 bases and J lost 5; bases outside the gene matches: 7. This CDR3 has 15 amino acids. The germline V gene has CDR1 SEHNR and CDR2 FQNEAQ (reference sequence). CDR3 in DNA: TGTGCCAGCAGCTCCGGACAGGGTTTATATCAGCCCCAGCATTTT. As protein: CASSSGQGLYQPQHF.